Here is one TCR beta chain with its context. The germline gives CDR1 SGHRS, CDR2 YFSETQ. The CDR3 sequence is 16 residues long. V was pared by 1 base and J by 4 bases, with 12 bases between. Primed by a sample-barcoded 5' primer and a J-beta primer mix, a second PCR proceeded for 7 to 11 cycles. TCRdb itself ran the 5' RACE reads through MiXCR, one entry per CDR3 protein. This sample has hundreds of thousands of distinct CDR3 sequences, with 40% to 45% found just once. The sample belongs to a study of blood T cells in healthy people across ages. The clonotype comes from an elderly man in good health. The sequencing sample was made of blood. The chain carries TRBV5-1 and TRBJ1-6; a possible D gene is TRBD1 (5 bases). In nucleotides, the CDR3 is TGCGCCAGCAGCTTGAGGGAACAGGTGTATAATTCACCCCTCCACTTT. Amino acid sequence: CASSLREQVYNSPLHF.